The 13 T cell receptor beta chains reported below all come from one sample, sequenced in a study of T cell responses to AZD1222 COVID-19 vaccine. Using immunoSEQ multiplex PCR, the repertoire was profiled, and TCRdb retains in-frame clones only, with some absent. In the table there are approximately 89,000 clones, approximately 90% of which are singletons. The specimen comprised peripheral blood, sampled on day 0 of AZD1222 vaccination. These receptors all stem from an adult in good health.

This chain uses TRBV29-1 with TRBJ1-1, with D perhaps TRBD1 (6 bases). Looked up from germline, CDR1 is SQVTM and CDR2 is ANQGSEA. This CDR3 comprises 15 residues. The V end lost 3 bases, the J end lost 3 bases, and 17 bases lay between the germline ends. The CDR3, as DNA: TGCAGCGTTGAGGCCACAGGGCGGGCGGACACTGAAGCTTTCTTT. Translation gives CSVEATGRADTEAFF.

The V gene is TRBV29-1, the J gene TRBJ2-3; 7 bases align to TRBD2. V shed 7 bases, J shed 1 base, and the junction held 8 bases outside the gene matches. CDR1 is SQVTM, CDR2 ANQGSEA, per germline. This CDR3 region has 14 residues. Here the CDR3 DNA reads TGCAGCGCTGAGACTGGGGGGGGCACAGATACGCAGTATTTT. Encoded protein: CSAETGGGTDTQYF.

Note on this clone: Other DNA sequences from this sample encode an identical CDR3 as well. The chain joins TRBV27 to TRBJ2-1, with D unclear. The CDR3 loop spans 13 amino acids. Germline CDR1 is MNHEY and CDR2 is SMNVEV (reference sequence). Trimming took off 2 bases at V and 4 bases at J, with 6 bases between the two ends. This CDR3 is CASSLRPYNEQFF. The DNA of the CDR3 is TGTGCCAGCAGTTTACGGCCGTACAATGAGCAGTTCTTC.

In the case of this clone: One end of the junction is discordant with germline, which a read error may explain. The chain joins TRBV5-4 to TRBJ2-3, with TRBD2 identical over 10 bases. The CDR3 length is 14 residues. Germline lookup yields CDR1 SGHNT and CDR2 YYREEE (reference sequence). The CDR3 sequence is CASSSGLAPLRGDF. The CDR3 DNA reads as TGTGCCAGCAGCTCGGGACTAGCGCCACTGAGGGGCGATTTT.

The rearrangement links TRBV29-1 to TRBJ2-7, with 7 positions matching TRBD2. The trim removed 6 bases at V and 4 bases at J, leaving 9 bases unmatched. The germline gives CDR1 SQVTM, CDR2 ANQGSEA. CDR3 length equals 13 residues. The CDR3 loop reads CSVTSGDGYEQYF. CDR3 nucleotide sequence: TGCAGCGTCACCAGCGGGGACGGGTACGAGCAGTACTTC.

The rearrangement joins TRBV20-1 to TRBJ1-1; D is unclear. The CDR3 loop spans 13 amino acids. Trimming shortened V by 3 bases and J by 3 bases, and 11 bases separated the two germline ends. Germline values: CDR1 DFQATT, CDR2 SNEGSKA (reference sequence). Here the CDR3 DNA reads TGCAGTGCTAGTAAAGCTGGGGACACTGAAGCTTTCTTT. Translated, it gives CSASKAGDTEAFF.

This clone was found once. This chain connects TRBV4-3 to TRBJ2-1, with D perhaps TRBD1 or TRBD2 (6 bases each). The CDR3 covers 15 residues. Between the trimmed V and J ends, which lost 5 bases and 0 bases, there was a span of 11 bases. Germline CDR1 is LGHNA and CDR2 is YSLEER. The CDR3 region is CASSLGGNSYNEQFF. CDR3 nucleotide sequence: TGCGCCAGCAGCTTAGGGGGGAACTCCTACAATGAGCAGTTCTTC.

The V call is TRBV29-1, the J call TRBJ2-7; D possibly corresponds to TRBD1 (5 bases). V lost 7 bases and J lost 0, with 13 bases in between. Germline loops: CDR1 SQVTM, CDR2 ANQGSEA. This CDR3 has 13 amino acids. The CDR3, as DNA: TGCAGCGCTCGACAGTCGGACTCCTACGAGCAGTACTTC. Its protein product is CSARQSDSYEQYF.

The chain uses TRBV12-3 or TRBV12-4 and TRBJ2-7; possible D gene TRBD1, 5 bases. The CDR3 is made up of 13 amino acids. Trimming took off 3 bases at V and 2 bases at J, with 8 bases between the two ends. CDR3 sequence (DNA): TGTGCCAGCAGTTTTCCCAGGGCCTACGAGCAGTACTTC. Protein sequence: CASSFPRAYEQYF.

J is TRBJ2-2 and V is TRBV9; possibly TRBD2 for D (6 bases). This CDR3 is 17 amino acids long. CDR1 and CDR2 from the germline V gene are SGDLS and YYNGEE. Trimming removed 6 bases from V and 5 bases from J, with 23 bases in between. The chain's CDR3 is CASTDQVLAPLTGELFF. Written as DNA, the CDR3 is TGTGCCAGCACCGATCAGGTACTAGCTCCTTTAACCGGGGAGCTGTTTTTT.

This chain's CDR3 is CASSQGLAGGYNEQFF. Here the CDR3 DNA reads TGTGCCAGCAGCCAGGGACTAGCGGGGGGATACAATGAGCAGTTCTTC. The rearrangement joins TRBV7-8 to TRBJ2-1, with 15 positions matching TRBD2. Trimming took 5 bases from V and 4 from J; bases not matched to a gene: 3. Germline CDR1 SGHVS, CDR2 FQNEAQ. The length of the CDR3 is 16 residues.

This chain connects TRBV9 to TRBJ2-2; possibly TRBD2 for D (6 bases). CDR3 size: 17 residues. CDR1 SGDLS and CDR2 YYNGEE come from the germline V gene. The germline V and J ends were trimmed by 0 bases and 7 bases, with 19 bases remaining between them. The CDR3 reads CASSVGGLAEEGGELFF. The CDR3 DNA sequence: TGTGCCAGCAGCGTAGGGGGTTTGGCGGAGGAGGGCGGGGAGCTGTTTTTT.

J is TRBJ1-3 and V is TRBV7-2, with D unresolved. This CDR3 has 13 residues. Trimming pared 5 bases from V and 2 bases from J, leaving 7 bases between. Germline assignment: CDR1 SGHTA and CDR2 FQGNSA. The CDR3 DNA follows: TGTGCCAGCAGCCCTAACCCTGGAAACACCATATATTTT. Protein product: CASSPNPGNTIYF.